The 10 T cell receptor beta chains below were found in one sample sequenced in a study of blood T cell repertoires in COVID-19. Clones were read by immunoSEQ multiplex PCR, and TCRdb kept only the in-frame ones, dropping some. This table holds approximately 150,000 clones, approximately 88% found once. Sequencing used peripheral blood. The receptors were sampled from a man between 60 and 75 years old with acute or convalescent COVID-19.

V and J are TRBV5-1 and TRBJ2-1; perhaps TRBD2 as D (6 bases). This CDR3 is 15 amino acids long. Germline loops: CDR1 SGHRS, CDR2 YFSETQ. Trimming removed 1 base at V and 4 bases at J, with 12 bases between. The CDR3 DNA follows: TGCGCCAGCAGCTTGACGGGAGAAGGGTACAATGAGCAGTTCTTC. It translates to CASSLTGEGYNEQFF.

The CDR3 is CASSYSRNTEAFF. As DNA, the CDR3 is TGTGCCAGCAGTTACTCGCGGAACACTGAAGCTTTCTTT. V and J are TRBV6-5 and TRBJ1-1; D is unresolved. The CDR3 is 13 residues long. Germline lookup yields CDR1 MNHEY and CDR2 SVGAGI. V was shortened by 0 bases and J by 1 base, with 3 bases between the two germline ends.

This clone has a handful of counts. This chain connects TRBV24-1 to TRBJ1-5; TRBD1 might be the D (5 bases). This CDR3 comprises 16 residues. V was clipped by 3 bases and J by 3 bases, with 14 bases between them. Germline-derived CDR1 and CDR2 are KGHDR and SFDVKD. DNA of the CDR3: TGTGCCACCAGTGATCCCCTTCGGGGGAACAATCAGCCCCAGCATTTT. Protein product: CATSDPLRGNNQPQHF.

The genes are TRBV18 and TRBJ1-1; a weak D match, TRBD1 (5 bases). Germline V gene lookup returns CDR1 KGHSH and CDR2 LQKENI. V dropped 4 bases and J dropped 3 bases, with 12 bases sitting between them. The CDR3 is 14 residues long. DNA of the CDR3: TGTGCCAGCTCACGGGCGGGGGACGACACTGAAGCTTTCTTT. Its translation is CASSRAGDDTEAFF. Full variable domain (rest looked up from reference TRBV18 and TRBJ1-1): NAGVMQNPRHLVRRRGQEARLRCSPMKGHSHVYWYRQLPEEGLKFMVYLQKENIIDESGMPKERFSAEFPKEGPSILRIQQVVRGDSAAYFCASSRAGDDTEAFFGQGTRLTVV.

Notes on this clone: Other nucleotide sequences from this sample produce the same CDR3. The CDR3: CASSPRGPGNTIYF. The DNA of the CDR3 is TGTGCCAGCAGCCCACGGGGTCCCGGAAACACCATATATTTT. The chain uses TRBV5-6 and TRBJ1-3; D not certain. The germline CDR1 and CDR2 sequences are SGHDT and YYEEEE. This CDR3 spans 14 amino acids. V was clipped by 4 bases and J by 4 bases, with 12 bases between them.

The CDR3 DNA reads TGTGCCAGCAGCCTGTGGACGGAGCGGGAGAACACCCAGTACTTC. It codes for CASSLWTERENTQYF. This chain links TRBV21-1 with TRBJ2-5; the table names TRBD2, a call not compared with the DNA. TRBV21-1 is annotated as a pseudogene. This CDR3 spans 15 amino acids.

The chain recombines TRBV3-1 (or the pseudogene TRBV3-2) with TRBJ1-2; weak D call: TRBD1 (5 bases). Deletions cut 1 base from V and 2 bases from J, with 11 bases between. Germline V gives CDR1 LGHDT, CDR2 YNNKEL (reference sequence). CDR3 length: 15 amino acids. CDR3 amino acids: CASSQAHRTNYGYTF. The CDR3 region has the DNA TGTGCCAGCAGCCAAGCGCACAGGACGAACTATGGCTACACCTTC.

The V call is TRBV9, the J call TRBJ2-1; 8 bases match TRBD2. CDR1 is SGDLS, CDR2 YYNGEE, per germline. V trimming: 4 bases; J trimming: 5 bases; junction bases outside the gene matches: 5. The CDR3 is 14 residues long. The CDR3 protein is CASSPISGNNEQFF. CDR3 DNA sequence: TGTGCCAGCAGCCCTATTAGCGGGAACAATGAGCAGTTCTTC.

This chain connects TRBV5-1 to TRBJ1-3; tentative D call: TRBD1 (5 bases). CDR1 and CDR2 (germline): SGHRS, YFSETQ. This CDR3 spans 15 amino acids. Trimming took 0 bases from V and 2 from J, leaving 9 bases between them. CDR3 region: CASSLGREAGNTIYF. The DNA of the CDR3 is TGCGCCAGCAGCTTGGGCAGGGAGGCTGGAAACACCATATATTTT.

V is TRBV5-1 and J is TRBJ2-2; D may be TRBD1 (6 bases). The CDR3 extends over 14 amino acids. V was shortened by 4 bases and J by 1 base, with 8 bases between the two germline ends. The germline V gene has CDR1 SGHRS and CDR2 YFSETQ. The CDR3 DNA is TGCGCCAGCAGCGGGACACAGAACACCGGGGAGCTGTTTTTT. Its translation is CASSGTQNTGELFF.